The rows below give T cell receptor beta chains drawn from one sample of a study of cytomegalovirus exposure and HLA in healthy donors. Produced via immunoSEQ multiplex PCR; TCRdb's table is partial and in-frame only. The sample holds 150,000 or so clones, approximately 92% seen once. The specimen sequenced was PBMCs. The receptors shown here come from a woman between 18 and 29 years old in good health and CMV-seronegative. The CDR3 runs from the conserved cysteine through the conserved F or W. The D gene is left open where the match is weak. Part of the rows lack a size; the others show once, few, many or a class for expanded clones.

>TRBJ2-5|TRBV7-2|TRBD1|once
TGTGCCAGCTCTCGACAGGGGGACGGGACCCAGTACTTC
CASSRQGDGTQYF
>TRBJ1-1|TRBV5-6|TRBD1|.
TGTGCCAGCAGCTTTCGGACAGGGGCCGTGAACACTGAAGCTTTCTTT
CASSFRTGAVNTEAFF
>TRBJ2-5|TRBV5-4|TRBD2|.
TGTGCCAGCAGCCCACCTAGCGGGGGACGACAAGAGACCCAGTACTTC
CASSPPSGGRQETQYF
>TRBJ1-3|TRBV7-9|.|.
TGTGCCAGCAGCCCTCCGTCGACAGGAAACACCATATATTTT
CASSPPSTGNTIYF
>TRBJ2-7|TRBV18|.|.
TGTGCCAGCTCACCACGAGACGAGGGATACGAGCAGTACTTC
CASSPRDEGYEQYF
>TRBJ2-7|TRBV5-1|.|.
TGCGCCAGCAGCTTGACCACGGGATACGAGCAGTACTTC
CASSLTTGYEQYF
>TRBJ1-4|TRBV11-2|.|.
TGTGCCAGCAGCTTATTTAGCCTCGGTACAACTAATGAAAAACTGTTTTTT
CASSLFSLGTTNEKLFF
>TRBJ2-5|TRBV18|.|.
TGTGCCAGCTCAGAAACAGGTGTTGGGGAGACCCAGTACTTC
CASSETGVGETQYF
>TRBJ2-3|TRBV11-3|TRBD2|.
TGTGCCAGCAGCTTACGACCCCTGGGGGGGGGAACCACAGATACGCAGTATTTT
CASSLRPLGGGTTDTQYF
>TRBJ1-4|TRBV7-2|TRBD1|.
TGTGCCAGCAGCCTCGGGACAGGGGTTGAAAAACTGTTTTTT
CASSLGTGVEKLFF
>TRBJ2-3|TRBV6-6|.|.
TGTGCCAGCGCCGCCCTAGTCGGTACGCAGTATTTT
CASAALVGTQYF
>TRBJ2-5|TRBV7-9|.|.
TGTGCCAGCAGCTTACGCGGGGGCGGAGAGACCCAGTACTTC
CASSLRGGGETQYF
>TRBJ1-2|TRBV6-6|.|.
TGTGCCAGCAGGTTGACCTCCAGACTCATACATGGCTACACCTTC
CASRLTSRLIHGYTF
>TRBJ2-3|TRBV7-3|.|.
TGTGCCAGCAGCCCCGGGAATACGCAGTATTTT
CASSPGNTQYF
>TRBJ1-2|TRBV11-2|.|.
TGTGCCAGCAGCTCTGGACTCGGGCGGGATGGCTACACCTTC
CASSSGLGRDGYTF
>TRBJ2-7|TRBV5-5|.|.
TGTGCCAGCAGCCTCACCGGGACTTACCCCTACGAGCAGTACTTC
CASSLTGTYPYEQYF
>TRBJ1-1|TRBV13|.|.
TGTGCCAGCAGCTTTTCCGAGGAGAACACTGAAGCTTTCTTT
CASSFSEENTEAFF
>TRBJ1-2|TRBV6-6|.|.
TGTGCCAGCAGTTACGGCGGGGGGAGAGCTGATGGCTACACCTTC
CASSYGGGRADGYTF
>TRBJ1-6|TRBV10-3|TRBD1|.
TGTGCCATCAGACAGGACAGGGGGTATTCACCCCTCCACTTT
CAIRQDRGYSPLHF
>TRBJ1-5|TRBV19|TRBD1|.
TGTGCCAGTAGTCACTGGGACAGGAGCCTCGTTCCCCAGCATTTT
CASSHWDRSLVPQHF
>TRBJ1-1|TRBV15|TRBD1|.
TGTGCCACCAGCAGAGGTGGGACAGGGGGAAGGACTGAAGCTTTCTTT
CATSRGGTGGRTEAFF
>TRBJ1-2|TRBV7-9|.|.
TGTGCCAGCAGCTCGTCCGGGATCCAGGGAGGTGGCTACACCTTC
CASSSSGIQGGGYTF
>TRBJ2-3|TRBV6-1|.|.
TGTGCCAGCAGAGGAGGAGAACGGGTCACAGATACGCAGTATTTT
CASRGGERVTDTQYF
>TRBJ2-1|TRBV12-5|.|.
TGTGCTAGTGATAACAACAGGGCGAAGCAGTTCTTC
CASDNNRAKQFF
>TRBJ2-1|TRBV7-6|TRBD2|.
TGTGCCAGCAGCACTATATCGGGACTAGCCGGTGAGCAGTTCTTC
CASSTISGLAGEQFF
>TRBJ2-1|TRBV6-5|TRBD2|.
TGTGCCAGCAGTTACATTAGCGGGGGGAGTAACAATGAGCAGTTCTTC
CASSYISGGSNNEQFF
>TRBJ2-7|TRBV6-5|.|.
TGTGCCAGCAGTTACTCTTACAGGGTAATTACCTACGAGCAGTACTTC
CASSYSYRVITYEQYF
>TRBJ2-1|TRBV5-1|.|once
TGCGCCAGCAGCTTTTTCGCGGTGGTCGGCAATGAGCAGTTCTTC
CASSFFAVVGNEQFF
>TRBJ1-2|TRBV12-5|TRBD1|.
TGTGCTAGTGGTTTGGACCAAGACAGGGGCTCTGGCTACACCTTC
CASGLDQDRGSGYTF
>TRBJ1-2|TRBV19|TRBD1|.
TGTGCCAGTAGTATAGCAACAGGGGGCTACTATGGCTACACCTTC
CASSIATGGYYGYTF
>TRBJ2-3|TRBV27|TRBD2|few
TGTGCCAGCAGTTTCCTGTTTAGCGGGGGGCCCACAGATACGCAGTATTTT
CASSFLFSGGPTDTQYF
>TRBJ1-2|TRBV27|.|.
TGTGCCAGCAGTTTATATGACAGCAACTATGGCTACACCTTC
CASSLYDSNYGYTF
>TRBJ2-4|TRBV2|TRBD2|.
TGTGCCAGCAGTCCCAGGACTAGCCAAAACATTCAGTACTTC
CASSPRTSQNIQYF
>TRBJ1-2|TRBV20-1|.|.
TGCAGTGCTAGTCACGGGTATGGCTACACCTTC
CSASHGYGYTF
>TRBJ1-1|TRBV5-1|TRBD1|.
TGCGCCAGCAGCTTACAGGGGAAGACTGAAGCTTTCTTT
CASSLQGKTEAFF
>TRBJ2-1|TRBV7-2|TRBD2|.
TGTGCCACCCAGACTAGCGGGGTCTACAATGAGCAGTTCTTC
CATQTSGVYNEQFF
>TRBJ1-1|TRBV6-5|TRBD1|.
TGTGCCAGCCGGCGACAGGGTGGCACTGAAGCTTTCTTT
CASRRQGGTEAFF
>TRBJ2-7|TRBV6-5|TRBD2|once
TGTGCCAGCAAGGAGCGGGGCGGATCCTACGAGCAGTACTTC
CASKERGGSYEQYF
>TRBJ2-3|TRBV27|.|.
TGTGCCAGCAGTTTATCAGGAACAGCGGGAGATACGCAGTATTTT
CASSLSGTAGDTQYF
>TRBJ2-1|TRBV5-4|TRBD1|.
TGTGCCAGCAGCACCCGGGACAGCGATGAGCAGTTCTTC
CASSTRDSDEQFF
>TRBJ1-4|TRBV7-9|.|.
TGTGCCAGCAGCAGTCAGGGAGGATTAGGGGAAAAACTGTTTTTT
CASSSQGGLGEKLFF
>TRBJ1-5|TRBV6-5|TRBD1|.
TGTGCCAGCAGGCGACAGGGTGGCAATCAGCCCCAGCATTTT
CASRRQGGNQPQHF
>TRBJ1-2|TRBV5-1|TRBD1|.
TGCGCCAGCAGCTCGATGACAGGGGACTATGGCTACACCTTC
CASSSMTGDYGYTF
>TRBJ1-4|TRBV6-5|TRBD1|.
TGTGCCAGCAGTACCGGACAGGGAGACAATGAAAAACTGTTTTTT
CASSTGQGDNEKLFF
>TRBJ1-1|TRBV5-1|TRBD1|.
TGCGCCAGCAGCTTGGACGGAGGGGGCTACACTGAAGCTTTCTTT
CASSLDGGGYTEAFF
>TRBJ2-1|TRBV7-7|TRBD1|.
TGTGCCAGCAGCAGCGGGACAGGGGGTCACAATGAGCAGTTCTTC
CASSSGTGGHNEQFF
>TRBJ1-2|TRBV4-1|TRBD1|.
TGCGCCAGCAGCCAGACCGGGACAGGGAATGGCTACACCTTC
CASSQTGTGNGYTF
>TRBJ2-3|TRBV29-1|.|.
TGCAGCGTTGACGTAGGAGCCACAGATACGCAGTATTTT
CSVDVGATDTQYF
>TRBJ1-1|TRBV7-9|.|.
TGTGCCAGCAGCTTTGGGGCCCCTGAAGCTTTCTTT
CASSFGAPEAFF
>TRBJ2-1|TRBV5-1|.|.
TGCGCCAGCAGCTTGGCCGTATCGGGGGTGGGTAATGAGCAGTTCTTC
CASSLAVSGVGNEQFF
>TRBJ2-1|TRBV12-5|TRBD2|.
TGTGCTAGTGGTTTCTCCCCGGGACTAGCCGGGGAGCAGTTCTTC
CASGFSPGLAGEQFF
>TRBJ2-2|TRBV27|.|once
TGTGCCAGCAGTTTCCGATTTACGGCCGGGGAGCTGTTTTTT
CASSFRFTAGELFF